The rows below give T cell receptor beta chains drawn from one sample of a study of CD8 T cells in ankylosing spondylitis. TCRdb recomputed calls from the 5' RACE reads with MiXCR, one row per CDR3 protein. The table lists about 130,000 distinct CDR3 sequences, just under 7.5% of them singletons, with around 12% in the top ten. Specimen: blood, either unsorted or a sorted T cell fraction (not recorded which). These receptors came from a female donor with ankylosing spondylitis or in good health (not recorded which). The CDR3 runs from the conserved cysteine through the conserved F or W. A D gene is named only where the DNA matches it firmly. Clone size is given for some rows only: seen once, a few or many times, or a class if the clone is expanded.

clone_size	j_call	d_call	v_call	cdr3_nt	cdr3_aa
many	TRBJ1-1	.	TRBV7-3	TGTGCCAGCAGCGATGTTAGATTGGGGGGCCTGTTGAACACTGAAGCTTTCTTT	CASSDVRLGGLLNTEAFF
many	TRBJ1-1	.	TRBV6-5	TGTGCCAGCAGATACAGGGTTAACACTGAAGCTTTCTTT	CASRYRVNTEAFF
many	TRBJ2-1	.	TRBV25-1	TGTGCCAGCAGTGGATCGAGCTACAATGAGCAGTTCTTC	CASSGSSYNEQFF
many	TRBJ1-2	.	TRBV5-1	TGCGCCAGCAGCTTGGAGTTGACAGATTCAGGCTACACCTTC	CASSLELTDSGYTF
few	TRBJ2-1	TRBD2	TRBV12-3/TRBV12-4	TGTACCAGCAGTTTCAGGGCGGCTAGCGGGGGCCGGACCTACAATGAGCAGTTCTTC	CTSSFRAASGGRTYNEQFF
few	TRBJ1-1	.	TRBV20-1	TGCAGTGCTAGAGAAAAAACTGAAGCTTTCTTT	CSAREKTEAFF
few	TRBJ2-1	TRBD2	TRBV4-1	TGCGCCAGCAGCCAGACTAGCGAATCCTACAATGAGCAGTTCTTC	CASSQTSESYNEQFF
many	TRBJ1-1	.	TRBV9	TGTGCCAGCAGCGTAGGGGAAGGGTCCGAAGCTTTCTTT	CASSVGEGSEAFF
many	TRBJ1-4	.	TRBV6-5	TGTGCCAGCAGTTCCCGGACCGGGGTCTCTTTCGGAAAACTGTTTTTT	CASSSRTGVSFGKLFF
many	TRBJ1-1	TRBD1	TRBV27	TGTGCCAGCAGTTTTGGGGCCCCCGGGACAGGCGGGACTGAAGCTTTCTTT	CASSFGAPGTGGTEAFF
many	TRBJ2-3	.	TRBV4-1	TGCGCCAGCAGCCAAGACCCTACAGGGAGGCCAGATACGCAGTATTTT	CASSQDPTGRPDTQYF
many	TRBJ2-1	.	TRBV6-1	TGTGCCAGCAGACAAAAGGGGGGGGGTGGTGAGCAGTTCTTC	CASRQKGGGGEQFF
many	TRBJ2-1	TRBD1	TRBV3-1	TGTGCCAGCAGCCAGCAGGGGGCATACAATGAGCAGTTCTTC	CASSQQGAYNEQFF
many	TRBJ2-7	TRBD1	TRBV5-1	TGCGCCAGCAGCTTTAGGACAGGGAGCTACGAGCAGTACTTC	CASSFRTGSYEQYF
.	TRBJ2-1	.	TRBV28	TGTGCCAGCAGTTTATCCCAAGATGTGTGGGGGGGGCCATGTCATGAGCAGTTCTTC	CASSLSQDVWGGPCHEQFF
many	TRBJ1-4	.	TRBV7-3	TGTGCCAGCAGCTCCGATGGAGGGAGAAACCTTGCAACTAATGAAAAACTGTTTTTT	CASSSDGGRNLATNEKLFF
many	TRBJ1-2	.	TRBV4-2	TGTGCCAGCAGCCAAGAACGGACTTCTGGCTACACCTTC	CASSQERTSGYTF
many	TRBJ1-6	.	TRBV6-1	TGTGCCAGCAGTATGGGAACGGGTAATTCACCCCTCCACTTT	CASSMGTGNSPLHF